The subject of this entry is one TCR beta chain. Other DNA sequences in the sample encode the same CDR3. Trimming pared 6 bases from V and 2 bases from J, leaving 3 bases between. The CDR3 is 11 residues long. From germline, CDR1 is SNHLY and CDR2 FYNNEI. This sample was included in a study of shared clonotypes between healthy human individuals. Splitting the CD4+ cells yielded a CD45RA+ naive subset and a CD45RA-negative memory subset. Sorted subsets were amplified in replicate PCRs using about 210 ng DNA, roughly 30,000 T cell genomes. The repertoire was sequenced with immunoSEQ multiplex PCR; TCRdb's copy has only in-frame clones and lacks some. The sample holds approximately 2.4 million clones, roughly 95% seen once.

The chain couples TRBV2 to TRBJ2-3; D not certain. Material for sequencing was naive CD4+ T cells sorted from blood. Subset: CD45RA+ positively selected. This clonotype originated in a man younger than 35 in good health. Here the CDR3 DNA reads TGTGCCAGCAGCTTCACAGATACGCAGTATTTT. Translation: CASSFTDTQYF.